These 20 T cell receptor beta chains came from one sample sequenced in a study of T-cell memory formation after mild COVID-19. TCRdb re-called the 5' RACE reads with MiXCR, one entry per CDR3 protein. The sample lists 450,000 to 650,000 distinct CDR3 sequences; about a sixth were seen once. The sample comprised PBMCs or a T cell subset sorted from them (not recorded which). Receptors were obtained from an adult woman who had mild COVID-19 (a few samples of this study predate the infection). Cell type and time point are not known.

CDR3 amino acids: CAMTAQPYTEAFF. In nucleotides, the CDR3 is TGTGCCATGACAGCCCAACCATACACTGAAGCTTTCTTT. This chain joins TRBV10-3 and TRBJ1-1; maybe TRBD1 (5 bases). In germline, CDR1 is ENHRY, CDR2 SYGVKD. The CDR3 covers 13 residues. V lost 9 bases and J 3 bases, leaving 14 bases between the germline ends.

V gene TRBV6-2 or TRBV6-3 combines with J gene TRBJ2-2; D call uncertain. V was shortened by 6 bases and J by 7 bases, with 3 bases between the two germline ends. Germline V lookup: CDR1 MNHEY, CDR2 SVGEGT. The CDR3 runs 10 residues. In DNA, the CDR3 is TGTGCCAGCAGCGACGGGGAGCTGTTTTTT. This codes for CASSDGELFF.

V and J are TRBV21-1 and TRBJ2-7; TRBD1, as called in the table, went unchecked against the DNA. TRBV21-1 has pseudogene status. CDR3 length: 16 residues. The CDR3 nucleotides read TGTGCCAGCAGCATTGGGACAGGGAAGAGGTACTACGAGCAGTACTTC. Translation: CASSIGTGKRYYEQYF.

This clonotype has only a few counts. The genes are TRBV7-2 and TRBJ1-2; maybe TRBD1 (6 bases). Germline assignment: CDR1 SGHTA and CDR2 FQGNSA. V lost 1 base, J lost 3 bases, and 12 bases lay in between. This CDR3 contains 15 residues. The chain's CDR3 is CASSLDTGLDYGYTF. The CDR3 DNA is TGTGCCAGCAGCTTAGATACAGGGTTGGACTATGGCTACACCTTC.

V usage is TRBV9 and J usage is TRBJ2-3; 7 bases are a match to TRBD2. CDR1 is SGDLS and CDR2 is YYNGEE in the germline V gene. V lost 3 bases, J lost 0 bases, and 7 bases stayed unmatched. CDR3 length: 16 amino acids. CDR3 protein: CASSARGGGSTDTQYF. CDR3 in DNA: TGTGCCAGCAGCGCCCGGGGCGGGGGAAGCACAGATACGCAGTATTTT.

This clonotype was counted only a few times. The CDR3 is CASSLGGREQFF. The DNA for the CDR3 is TGTGCCAGCAGCTTAGGAGGGCGCGAGCAGTTCTTC. The chain uses TRBV7-8 and TRBJ2-1; TRBD2 is a possible D gene (5 bases). V was cut by 1 base and J by 10 bases, with 8 bases left in between. Germline assignment: CDR1 SGHVS and CDR2 FQNEAQ. The CDR3 extends over 12 amino acids. Full variable domain (outside the CDR3, taken from reference TRBV7-8 and TRBJ2-1): GAGVSQSPRYKVAKRGQDVALRCDPISGHVSLFWYQQALGQGPEFLTYFQNEAQLDKSGLPSDRFFAERPEGSVSTLKIQRTQQEDSAVYLCASSLGGREQFFGPGTRLTVL.

V and J are TRBV2 and TRBJ2-2; D is possibly TRBD1 or TRBD2 (5 bases each). Germline values: CDR1 SNHLY, CDR2 FYNNEI. The CDR3 runs to 15 residues. Deletions cut 7 bases from V and 6 bases from J, with 18 bases between. The DNA for the CDR3 is TGTGCCAGCAAAGAGGAAGGGGTGGGACCCGGGGAGCTGTTTTTT. Amino acid sequence: CASKEEGVGPGELFF.

The chain joins TRBV12-3 or TRBV12-4 to TRBJ1-2; 9 bases are shared with TRBD1. The ends lost 3 bases at V and 0 bases at J; junction bases unmatched: 17. This CDR3 region has 20 residues. CDR3 protein: CASSLPLDVTGGKTNYGYTF. The CDR3 coding sequence is TGTGCCAGCAGTTTGCCCCTGGACGTGACAGGGGGAAAGACTAACTATGGCTACACCTTC.

V usage is TRBV29-1 and J usage is TRBJ1-2, with a tentative D call TRBD1 (6 bases). V was pared by 6 bases and J by 2 bases, with 10 bases between. The CDR3 runs 12 residues. In germline, CDR1 is SQVTM, CDR2 ANQGSEA. The CDR3: CSVLGGNYGYTF. In nucleotides, the CDR3 is TGCAGCGTCTTGGGGGGCAACTATGGCTACACCTTC. Complete variable domain (other parts from reference TRBV29-1 and TRBJ1-2): SAVISQKPSRDICQRGTSLTIQCQVDSQVTMMFWYRQQPGQSLTLIATANQGSEATYESGFVIDKFPISRPNLTFSTLTVSNMSPEDSSIYLCSVLGGNYGYTFGSGTRLTVV.

There are a few counts of this clonotype. The V and J genes are TRBV5-1 and TRBJ1-1; the D gene is possibly TRBD1 (6 bases). V lost 1 base and J lost 5, with 15 bases in between. This CDR3 region has 15 residues. Germline CDR1 and CDR2: SGHRS and YFSETQ. The CDR3 region is CASSLQAGEGTEAFF. CDR3 coding DNA: TGCGCCAGCAGCTTGCAGGCAGGGGAAGGGACTGAAGCTTTCTTT.

The rearrangement joins TRBV7-2 to TRBJ2-3, with D unresolved. In germline, CDR1 is SGHTA, CDR2 FQGNSA. The CDR3 is 14 amino acids. V lost 2 bases, J lost 5 bases, and 11 bases lay in between. In DNA, the CDR3 is TGTGCCAGCAGCTTATCGTTGCTGGTAGATACGCAGTATTTT. It specifies CASSLSLLVDTQYF.

This sequence joins TRBV4-1 and TRBJ1-2; D not certain. V was trimmed by 0 bases and J by 7 bases, leaving 15 bases between them. CDR3 length equals 15 residues. Germline CDR1 is MGHRA and CDR2 is YSYEKL. The chain's CDR3 is CASSQDKGGLSGYTF. CDR3 DNA sequence: TGCGCCAGCAGCCAAGATAAGGGAGGGTTAAGTGGCTACACCTTC.

The chain joins TRBV5-1 to TRBJ2-5, with 7 bases fitting TRBD1. The germline CDR1 and CDR2 sequences are SGHRS and YFSETQ. Unmatched junction bases numbered 4, after V lost 4 bases and J lost 1 base. This CDR3 is built from 14 residues. CDR3 protein: CASSMWTGQETQYF. The CDR3 DNA reads as TGCGCCAGCAGCATGTGGACAGGCCAAGAGACCCAGTACTTC. Filled out from reference TRBV5-1 and TRBJ2-5, the complete variable domain reads KAGVTQTPRYLIKTRGQQVTLSCSPISGHRSVSWYQQTPGQGLQFLFEYFSETQRNKGNFPGRFSGRQFSNSRSEMNVSTLELGDSALYLCASSMWTGQETQYFGPGTRLLVL.

V is TRBV5-1 and J is TRBJ2-5; the match to TRBD1 covers 9 bases. Trimming took 4 bases from V and 5 from J; bases not matched to a gene: 9. Per the germline V gene, CDR1 is SGHRS and CDR2 is YFSETQ. This CDR3 has 15 residues. The CDR3 region is CASSPGTGMVETQYF. CDR3 coding DNA: TGCGCCAGCAGCCCCGGGACAGGGATGGTGGAGACCCAGTACTTC.

The gene calls are TRBV19 and TRBJ1-5; tentatively, D is TRBD1 (5 bases). Trimming pared 10 bases from V and 4 bases from J, leaving 14 bases between. CDR3 size: 13 residues. Germline assignment: CDR1 LNHDA and CDR2 SQIVND (reference sequence). The chain's CDR3 is CATIGGRNQPQHF. In DNA, the CDR3 is TGTGCCACCATTGGGGGACGAAATCAGCCCCAGCATTTT.

This clonotype has just a few counts. This chain joins TRBV12-3 or TRBV12-4 and TRBJ1-2; D not resolved. CDR3 size: 13 residues. Trimming removed 6 bases from V and 7 bases from J, with 15 bases in between. CDR3 loop: CASSSGSSGGYTF. CDR3 nucleotides: TGTGCCAGCAGCAGCGGGAGTTCAGGTGGCTACACCTTC.

J is TRBJ2-1 and V is TRBV6-5; D perhaps matches TRBD1 (5 bases). V lost 7 bases, J lost 7 bases, and 20 bases lay in between. CDR3 length: 15 amino acids. The germline CDR1 and CDR2 sequences are MNHEY and SVGAGI. The CDR3 region is CASTKARVKTNEQFF. The CDR3 coding sequence is TGTGCCAGCACTAAGGCCAGGGTTAAGACGAATGAGCAGTTCTTC.

V usage is TRBV24-1 and J usage is TRBJ2-5; perhaps TRBD1 as D (5 bases). Germline V CDR1 and CDR2: KGHDR, SFDVKD. The V gene lost 4 bases and the J gene lost 2 bases, with 10 bases spanning the gap. The CDR3 has 14 amino acids. The CDR3 DNA reads TGTGCCACCAGTGAGGCGGACATTCAAGAGACCCAGTACTTC. Translation gives CATSEADIQETQYF.

The chain joins TRBV20-1 to TRBJ1-1; TRBD1 is a possible D gene (6 bases). CDR3 length: 17 residues. Trimming pared 2 bases from V and 1 base from J, leaving 20 bases between. CDR1 and CDR2 from the germline V gene are DFQATT and SNEGSKA (reference sequence). The CDR3 nucleotides are TGCAGTGCTAGAAAGGGAGGGGCAGGGGCTCAGAACACTGAAGCTTTCTTT. Its translation is CSARKGGAGAQNTEAFF.

The rearrangement links TRBV7-8 to TRBJ2-7; 9 bases map to TRBD1. This CDR3 spans 17 amino acids. V was pared by 0 bases and J by 1 base, with 7 bases of the junction left unmatched. Germline V gene lookup returns CDR1 SGHVS and CDR2 FQNEAQ. CDR3 sequence (DNA): TGTGCCAGCAGCTTAGCCTCGTGGACAGGGGTATCCTACGAGCAGTACTTC. Translated, it gives CASSLASWTGVSYEQYF.